The 20 T cell receptor beta chains presented below share a single source sample, sequenced in a study of OX40 agonist ivuxolimab in advanced cancers. Assay: immunoSEQ multiplex PCR; the TCRdb copy retains only in-frame clones and omits some. The data hold some 100,000 clones, with 70% to 90% observed a single time. The starting material was CD4+ or CD8+ T cells sorted from blood, obtained in a trial of the OX40 agonist ivuxolimab. All receptors come from an adult with an advanced solid tumor such as melanoma, head and neck, liver or kidney cancer.

The V and J genes are TRBV5-8 and TRBJ1-4, with 10 bases fitting TRBD1. The CDR3 has 15 residues. The germline V gene has CDR1 SGHTS and CDR2 YDEGEE. V trimming: 3 bases; J trimming: 7 bases; junction bases outside the gene matches: 6. CDR3 nucleotides: TGTGCCAGCAGCTACCTGGGACAGGGGCGTGAAAAACTGTTTTTT. Encoded protein: CASSYLGQGREKLFF.

V is TRBV4-3 and J is TRBJ2-7; the match to TRBD1 covers 9 bases. The CDR3 is 13 residues long. Germline loops: CDR1 LGHNA, CDR2 YSLEER. J lost 7 bases, V lost 4 bases, and 5 bases had no gene match. The CDR3 DNA reads as TGCGCCAGCAGCCGCCTGGACAGGGGTGAGCAGTACTTC. It codes for CASSRLDRGEQYF.

This clone has just one count. The J gene is TRBJ1-4, the V gene TRBV28; D remains ambiguous. CDR3 length: 14 amino acids. Deletions cut 2 bases from V and 7 bases from J, with 11 bases between. The germline V gene encodes CDR1 MDHEN and CDR2 SYDVKM. This CDR3 reads CASSLAHSSEKLFF. CDR3 DNA: TGTGCCAGCAGTTTAGCCCACTCTAGTGAAAAACTGTTTTTT.

The CDR3 nucleotides read TGCGCCAGCAGCTTTGCACAGAAGAATGAGCAGTTCTTC. Its translation is CASSFAQKNEQFF. The chain has TRBV5-1 and TRBJ2-1; D gene unclear. This CDR3 spans 13 amino acids. Germline assignment: CDR1 SGHRS and CDR2 YFSETQ. V lost 2 bases and J lost 7, with 10 bases in between.

The chain employs TRBV7-2 and TRBJ1-5, with D unresolved. V lost 3 bases, J lost 4 bases, and 7 bases lay in between. Germline loops: CDR1 SGHTA, CDR2 FQGNSA. The CDR3 is 13 residues long. The CDR3 nucleotides are TGTGCCAGCAGCTTCACTGAGAATCAGCCCCAGCATTTT. Residues: CASSFTENQPQHF.

V is TRBV12-5 and J is TRBJ1-2; D uncertain. This CDR3 has 14 amino acids. Germline CDR1 is LGHNT and CDR2 is FRNRAP. V was cut by 7 bases and J by 0 bases, with 12 bases left in between. CDR3 sequence (DNA): TGTGCTAGTGCCCCCGCATCCGCTAACTATGGCTACACCTTC. Its protein product is CASAPASANYGYTF.

CDR3 sequence reads: CASSEEGQRHYGYTF. The DNA of the CDR3 is TGTGCCAGCAGTGAAGAAGGGCAGAGGCACTATGGCTACACCTTC. The V call is TRBV6-1, the J call TRBJ1-2; D uncertain. V was shortened by 1 base and J by 3 bases, with 12 bases between the two germline ends. Germline V gene data show CDR1 as MNHNS and CDR2 as SASEGT. This CDR3 is built from 15 residues.

The chain employs TRBV4-1 and TRBJ2-5, with a weak D call TRBD2 (6 bases). The germline V gene has CDR1 MGHRA and CDR2 YSYEKL. This CDR3 is built from 15 residues. V gave up 2 bases and J gave up 1 base, with 11 bases separating them. CDR3 protein: CASSQNLGGQETQYF. The CDR3 bases are TGCGCCAGCAGCCAAAATCTCGGGGGCCAAGAGACCCAGTACTTC.

This CDR3 reads CASSPATGTTQETQYF. The CDR3 nucleotides are TGTGCCAGCTCACCGGCCACTGGGACGACCCAAGAGACCCAGTACTTC. The chain combines TRBV18 with TRBJ2-5, with D perhaps being TRBD1 or TRBD2 (5 bases each). Germline CDR1 reads KGHSH; CDR2 reads LQKENI. Trimming stripped 3 bases from V and 1 base from J, with 15 bases between. This CDR3 has 16 residues.

The V gene is TRBV2, the J gene TRBJ1-1, with a possible D match to TRBD1 (5 bases). This CDR3 has 14 amino acids. The ends were cut back, 6 bases at V and 2 bases at J, with 13 bases in the middle. CDR1 and CDR2 from the germline V gene are SNHLY and FYNNEI. The DNA of the CDR3 is TGTGCCAGCAGGCAGTCAGGGTTAAACACTGAAGCTTTCTTT. It codes for CASRQSGLNTEAFF. The complete variable domain, with remaining parts taken from reference TRBV2 and TRBJ1-1, reads EPEVTQTPSHQVTQMGQEVILRCVPISNHLYFYWYRQILGQKVEFLVSFYNNEISEKSEIFDDQFSVERPDGSNFTLKIRSTKLEDSAMYFCASRQSGLNTEAFFGQGTRLTVV.

V is TRBV19 and J is TRBJ2-2, with D possibly TRBD2 on 5 matching bases. This CDR3 region has 16 residues. Germline V lookup: CDR1 LNHDA, CDR2 SQIVND (reference sequence). V lost 3 bases, J lost 6 bases, and 17 bases lay in between. For the CDR3, the DNA is TGTGCCAGTAGTATTCGGGGTGTCGACCCCCCCGGGGAGCTGTTTTTT. Its protein product is CASSIRGVDPPGELFF.

The V gene is TRBV11-2, the J gene TRBJ1-1; D not certain. V lost 1 base and J lost 4, with 1 base in between. The CDR3 extends over 11 amino acids. CDR1 is SGHAT, CDR2 FQNNGV, per germline. In nucleotides, the CDR3 is TGTGCCAGCAGCTTAGTCACTGAAGCTTTCTTT. Protein: CASSLVTEAFF. Full variable domain (remainder filled in from reference TRBV11-2 and TRBJ1-1): EAGVAQSPRYKIIEKRQSVAFWCNPISGHATLYWYQQILGQGPKLLIQFQNNGVVDDSQLPKDRFSAERLKGVDSTLKIQPAKLEDSAVYLCASSLVTEAFFGQGTRLTVV.

This chain uses TRBV2 with TRBJ2-5; 9 bases fit TRBD1. V dropped 6 bases and J dropped 5; count of bases not matched to a gene: 4. The CDR3 length is 13 residues. Germline V lookup: CDR1 SNHLY, CDR2 FYNNEI. The DNA for the CDR3 is TGTGCCAGCAGCGGACAGGGGCGGGAGACCCAGTACTTC. Amino acid sequence: CASSGQGRETQYF.

V is TRBV4-1 and J is TRBJ2-1; TRBD2 agrees at 7 bases. The germline gives CDR1 MGHRA, CDR2 YSYEKL. The CDR3 totals 18 residues. The V segment lost 5 bases and the J segment 7 bases; nucleotides outside the gene matches: 20. The CDR3 is CASSSLDLGLTGGNEQFF. In DNA, the CDR3 is TGCGCCAGCAGCTCGCTTGACCTCGGCTTAACGGGGGGAAATGAGCAGTTCTTC.

The J gene is TRBJ2-7, the V gene TRBV27; D is perhaps TRBD1 (5 bases). Deletions cut 8 bases from V and 2 bases from J, with 13 bases between. CDR1 is MNHEY, CDR2 SMNVEV, per germline (reference sequence). CDR3 length: 13 amino acids. The CDR3 DNA is TGTGCCAGCTCCAGGGCGCAGACCTACGAGCAGTACTTC. This codes for CASSRAQTYEQYF.

This clone came up a few times. The gene calls are TRBV7-9 and TRBJ2-5, with D maybe TRBD2 (6 bases). The germline CDR1 and CDR2 sequences are SEHNR and FQNEAQ (reference sequence). V lost 5 bases to trimming and J lost 4 bases, with 20 bases between them. This CDR3 contains 16 residues. CDR3 in DNA: TGTGCCAGCAGCCCCCGGGGGACGTATTTAGGAGAGACCCAGTACTTC. Translation gives CASSPRGTYLGETQYF.

V usage is TRBV11-2 and J usage is TRBJ2-7, with 9 nucleotides matching TRBD1. Trimming took 5 bases from V and 3 from J; bases not matched to a gene: 8. The germline V gene has CDR1 SGHAT and CDR2 FQNNGV. The CDR3 length is 15 residues. The chain's CDR3 is CASSPSTGQGYEQYF. The CDR3 nucleotides are TGTGCCAGCAGCCCATCAACGGGACAGGGCTACGAGCAGTACTTC.

CDR3 region: CASAGRASGELFF. CDR3 DNA: TGTGCCAGCGCCGGGAGGGCATCCGGGGAGCTGTTTTTT. This chain links TRBV28 with TRBJ2-2; TRBD2 aligns across 8 bases. This CDR3 comprises 13 residues. Trimming cost V 8 bases and J 6 bases; bases outside gene matches: 5. CDR1 and CDR2 (germline): MDHEN, SYDVKM.

This chain joins TRBV10-2 and TRBJ2-1; unclear D gene. Germline V gene lookup returns CDR1 WSHSY and CDR2 SAAADI. Deletions cut 2 bases from V and 4 bases from J, with 9 bases between. The CDR3 is 14 residues long. The CDR3 DNA follows: TGCGCCAGCAGTGAGGATTGGGGATACAATGAGCAGTTCTTC. Its protein is CASSEDWGYNEQFF.

The genes are TRBV18 and TRBJ2-5; D gene unclear. Germline V gene sequence: CDR1 KGHSH, CDR2 LQKENI. The germline V and J ends were trimmed by 3 bases and 2 bases, with 7 bases remaining between them. The length of the CDR3 is 13 residues. CDR3 coding DNA: TGTGCCAGCTCACCTTCGTTACAAGAGACCCAGTACTTC. Translation gives CASSPSLQETQYF.